The 12 T cell receptor beta chains reported below all come from one sample, sequenced in a study of blood T cell repertoires in COVID-19. TCRdb's table, derived via immunoSEQ multiplex PCR, lists solely in-frame clones and lacks some. Seen here are approximately 400,000 clones, 70% to 90% observed once, and the top ten hold around 1.3%. Sequencing input: peripheral blood. The receptor set was obtained from a man in his forties or fifties with acute or convalescent COVID-19.

The chain recombines TRBV27 with TRBJ2-3; unclear D gene. Per germline, CDR1 MNHEY and CDR2 SMNVEV (reference sequence). Trimming removed 3 bases at V and 0 bases at J, with 13 bases between. The CDR3 loop spans 16 amino acids. DNA for the CDR3: TGTGCCAGCAGTTTGACGGGTCCCCCCAGCACAGATACGCAGTATTTT. Amino acid sequence: CASSLTGPPSTDTQYF.

This sequence joins TRBV28 and TRBJ2-7; 8 bases line up with TRBD1. From germline, CDR1 is MDHEN and CDR2 SYDVKM. After removal of 3 bases from V and 3 bases from J, the junction contained 7 bases not matched to a gene. This CDR3 spans 15 amino acids. The CDR3 DNA is TGTGCCAGCAGTTTGAGACAGGGGCTAGTCTACGAGCAGTACTTC. Protein sequence: CASSLRQGLVYEQYF. Together with reference TRBV28 and TRBJ2-7, the CDR3 gives the full variable domain: DVKVTQSSRYLVKRTGEKVFLECVQDMDHENMFWYRQDPGLGLRLIYFSYDVKMKEKGDIPEGYSVSREKKERFSLILESASTNQTSMYLCASSLRQGLVYEQYFGPGTRLTVT.

The genes are TRBV30 and TRBJ2-4, with D uncertain. Trimming pared 3 bases from V and 6 bases from J, leaving 15 bases between. From germline, CDR1 is GTSNPN and CDR2 SVGIG (reference sequence). The CDR3 has 14 residues. The CDR3 region has the DNA TGTGCCTGGAGCCCTCATTCCGGAGCAAACATTCAGTACTTC. This sequence encodes CAWSPHSGANIQYF.

The chain is built from TRBV20-1 and TRBJ1-1; D gene unclear. Germline CDR1 is DFQATT and CDR2 is SNEGSKA (reference sequence). The length of the CDR3 is 16 residues. V was clipped by 3 bases and J by 0 bases, with 17 bases between them. The CDR3 coding sequence is TGCAGTGCTAGTCCAAATCGATGGCCCATGAACACTGAAGCTTTCTTT. Protein: CSASPNRWPMNTEAFF.

V usage is TRBV2 and J usage is TRBJ1-6, with unresolved D. Between the trimmed V and J ends, which lost 2 bases and 6 bases, there was a span of 14 bases. CDR3 length equals 16 residues. CDR1 SNHLY and CDR2 FYNNEI come from the germline V gene. CDR3 residues: CASSERSGQANSPLHF. The CDR3 DNA reads as TGTGCCAGCAGTGAACGTAGTGGCCAGGCTAATTCACCCCTCCACTTT.

This clone was counted a few times. The chain has TRBV21-1 and TRBJ2-7; the table's D call TRBD2 went unverified against the DNA. TRBV21-1 is tagged as a pseudogene. The CDR3 is made up of 14 amino acids. The CDR3 DNA is TGTGCCAGCAGCAAAAAGGTAGGGGGGGAAGAGCAGTACTTC. Its protein product is CASSKKVGGEEQYF.

This chain uses TRBV4-2 with TRBJ1-6; D possibly corresponds to TRBD1 (5 bases). This CDR3 has 16 amino acids. Germline assignment: CDR1 LGHNA and CDR2 YNFKEQ. V was cut by 4 bases and J by 7 bases, with 17 bases left in between. For the CDR3, the DNA is TGTGCCAGCAGCCCTCGCGCGGGGAGGGGCAATTCACCCCTCCACTTT. Protein: CASSPRAGRGNSPLHF.

The V gene is TRBV5-1, the J gene TRBJ2-6; no definite D call. Germline values: CDR1 SGHRS, CDR2 YFSETQ. The CDR3 consists of 15 residues. Trimming stripped 0 bases from V and 0 bases from J, with 4 bases between. CDR3 DNA: TGCGCCAGCAGCTTGGATTACTCTGGGGCCAACGTCCTGACTTTC. The encoded protein is CASSLDYSGANVLTF.

As concerns this clone: Additional DNA sequences in this sample encode the identical CDR3. V gene TRBV28 combines with J gene TRBJ2-2, with 7 bases matching TRBD1. This CDR3 contains 14 residues. V lost 6 bases to trimming and J lost 1 base; unmatched junction nucleotides: 2. The germline gives CDR1 MDHEN, CDR2 SYDVKM. The CDR3 reads CASSRTGNTGELFF. CDR3 bases: TGTGCCAGCAGCCGGACAGGGAACACCGGGGAGCTGTTTTTT.

Concerning this clone itself: No DNA is shown, since the ends of the CDR3 on it are uncertain; the CDR3 is the one TCRdb lists. This chain's CDR3 is CASTSDPRGNQPQHF. This chain connects TRBV19 to TRBJ1-5. Both ends counted, the CDR3 spans 15 residues. CDR1 LNHDA and CDR2 SQIVND come from the germline V gene (reference sequence).

V gene TRBV6-4 combines with J gene TRBJ2-1; 7 bases are a match to TRBD2. Germline V gene data show CDR1 as MRHNA and CDR2 as SNTAGT. The V gene end was trimmed by 4 bases and the J gene end by 9 bases; junction bases not matched to a gene: 9. CDR3 size: 14 residues. CDR3 sequence reads: CASSVFAGAVEQFF. CDR3 nucleotide sequence: TGTGCCAGCAGTGTGTTTGCGGGAGCGGTTGAGCAGTTCTTC.

The chain combines TRBV20-1 with TRBJ1-2; D unclear. V lost 6 bases and J lost 8, with 13 bases in between. The CDR3 spans 11 residues. Germline V lookup: CDR1 DFQATT, CDR2 SNEGSKA (reference sequence). CDR3 coding DNA: TGCAGTGCCGAGGGCGGCTGGGGCTACACCTTC. This sequence encodes CSAEGGWGYTF.